This T cell receptor beta chain was obtained from a study of lymphopenia after photon versus proton radiotherapy. The germline gives CDR1 SGHTA, CDR2 FQGNSA. This CDR3 contains 17 residues. Unmatched junction bases numbered 11, after V lost 2 bases and J lost 5 bases. Study findings and constraints: After the lymphocyte nadir, photon-treated repertoires showed oligoclonal expansion, especially of CD8+ Temra cells. Proton therapy kept repertoires fairly stable, unlike photons, which gained effector/memory cells. Better survival with proton therapy was suggested as possible, not demonstrated. Larger post-nadir TCR diversity loss correlated inversely with survival in deceased patients.

Produced via immunoSEQ multiplex PCR; TCRdb's table is partial and in-frame only. Among 25,000 to 35,000 clones, roughly nine tenths were seen once, and the ten largest hold less than 7%. About this clone itself: Antigen specificity is unknown.

The sample was peripheral blood, taken from a patient treated with photon-based radiotherapy. The source of this sequence is a woman aged 45-59 years with pancreatic cancer. J is TRBJ2-1 and V is TRBV7-2, with TRBD2 matching 8 bases. The CDR3 is CASSLRPGLALNNEQFF. DNA for the CDR3: TGTGCCAGCAGCTTAAGGCCCGGACTAGCCCTTAACAATGAGCAGTTCTTC.